The 27 T cell receptor delta chains below all came from one sample that was sequenced in a study of Vγ9Vδ2 T cells in congenital toxoplasmosis. cDNA was made by template-switch reverse transcription with TRGC- and TRDC-specific primers in one tube. The TRGC primer design covered both constant genes, TRGC1 and TRGC2. TCRdb ran CATT on the reads. The sample carries a few hundred delta-chain clones, roughly 40% recorded once. The sequenced sample was gamma-delta T cells from blood. The receptors derive from a child under 10 years old born to a mother with Toxoplasma gondii infection during pregnancy, either congenitally infected or uninfected (not recorded which).

The sample holds a few counts of this clone. A single base is all that separates this from a far larger clone, so a read error is likely. The sample contains more than one DNA sequence encoding this CDR3. This chain links TRDV1 with TRDJ1; 9 nucleotides line up with TRDD3. Looked up from germline, CDR1 is TSWWSYY and CDR2 is QGS. The CDR3 totals 18 residues. The trim removed 3 bases at V and 3 bases at J, leaving 14 bases unmatched. The CDR3 here is CALGDSSHWGTNADKLIF. DNA for the CDR3: TGTGCTCTTGGGGACTCTTCTCACTGGGGGACGAATGCCGATAAACTCATCTTT.

Worth noting for this clone: The translation of this DNA and the TCRdb protein of a much larger clone differ at residue 5, probably owing to a read error; the protein shown here is translated from the DNA. The chain has TRDV2 and TRDJ2; 11 positions agree with TRDD3. In the absence of a J gene in TCRdb, the DNA was matched to germline to assign it here. Per the germline V gene, CDR1 is GEAIGNYY and CDR2 is EKD. This CDR3 region has 16 residues. V dropped 2 bases and J dropped 3; count of bases not matched to a gene: 4. CDR3 in amino acids: CACDNVGDTLTAQLFF. CDR3 bases: TGTGCCTGTGACAACGTGGGGGATACGCTGACAGCACAACTCTTCTTT.

A note on this clone: This is likely an artifact of a read error, given a far larger clone one base away. This chain links TRAV38-2/DV8 with TRDJ1; D unresolved. The J gene comes from matching the DNA to germline here; TCRdb lacks it. CDR1 is TSESDYY and CDR2 is QEAYKQQN in the germline V gene. Trimming removed 7 bases from V and 9 bases from J, with 19 bases in between. This CDR3 comprises 13 residues. CDR3 loop: CAYVGGLGPQLIF. CDR3 nucleotides: TGTGCTTATGTTGGTGGGTTAGGCCCTCAACTCATCTTT.

By sample fraction, this clone is medium-sized. The chain has TRDV1 and TRDJ1, with D possibly TRDD2 on 5 matching bases. Germline-derived CDR1 and CDR2 are TSWWSYY and QGS. The V gene lost 11 bases and the J gene lost 8 bases, with 33 bases spanning the gap. The CDR3 runs 17 residues. CDR3 sequence: CAKQRSLSFERSAKLIF. CDR3 DNA: TGTGCTAAACAACGGTCCCTATCCTTCGAACGGAGTGCGAAACTCATCTTT.

Within the sample, this clone is medium-sized. Just one base apart from a much larger clone, this may be a read error. This chain joins TRDV2 and TRDJ1; D gene uncertain. This CDR3 region has 13 residues. The germline V and J ends were trimmed by 1 base and 0 bases, with 5 bases remaining between them. The V gene's germline CDR1 is GEAIGNYY and CDR2 EKD. CDR3: CACDTCNTDKLIF. CDR3 sequence (DNA): TGTGCCTGTGACACGTGTAACACCGATAAACTCATCTTT.

This clone was seen more than once but under ten times. A far larger clone differs by one base, so this is likely a read error. The V and J genes are TRDV2 and TRDJ3, with 8 bases identical to TRDD3. Germline V gene lookup returns CDR1 GEAIGNYY and CDR2 EKD. The CDR3 loop spans 18 amino acids. V lost 3 bases and J lost 0; bases outside the gene matches: 6. The CDR3 bases are TGTGCCTGTGACCTTACTGGGGGCCACTCCTGGGACACCCGACAGATGTTTTTC. It codes for CACDLTGGHSWDTRQMFF.

A single count supports this clone. TCRdb shows a much larger clone's protein in place of this DNA's translation, and the two differ at residue 8, likely through a read error; the protein shown is translated from the DNA. V is TRDV1 and J is TRDJ1; the match to TRDD3 covers 8 bases. Assignment of the J gene here rests on matching the DNA to germline, because TCRdb gives none. V lost 3 bases and J lost 3; bases outside the gene matches: 15. The CDR3 length is 18 residues. Germline assignment: CDR1 TSWWSYY and CDR2 QGS. The DNA for the CDR3 is TGTGCTCTTGGGGACTCTTCCCGCTGGGGGACGAATGCCGATAAACTCATCTTT. It specifies CALGDSSRWGTNADKLIF.

Regarding this clone: A far larger clone is off by one base, so a read error is likely. The V gene is given as TRDV2, and no J gene call is available; no check of the table's D call, TRDD3, against the DNA was made. Germline CDR1 is GEAIGNYY and CDR2 is EKD. This CDR3 has 15 residues. Written as DNA, the CDR3 is TGTGCCTGTGACATACTGGGGGGCTACACCGATAATCTCATCTTT. It codes for CACDILGGYTDNLIF.

This clone occurred a few times. This likely reflects a read error, since a far larger clone is one base away. The chain links TRAV29/DV5 to TRDJ1; possibly TRDD3 for D (5 bases). Between the trimmed V and J ends, which lost 0 bases and 1 base, there was a span of 49 bases. CDR3 length equals 27 residues. Germline CDR1 NSMFDY, CDR2 ISSIKDK. The CDR3 is CAASASGSKGSGAQTGALVGFTDKLIF. In DNA form, the CDR3 reads TGTGCAGCAAGCGCGAGCGGTTCCAAAGGAAGTGGGGCCCAGACCGGAGCTTTAGTGGGATTCACCGATAAACTCATCTTT.

This clone was observed a few times. The likely explanation is a read error, given a far larger clone one base away. In the same sample, other DNA sequences code for this CDR3. This chain connects TRDV2 to TRDJ2, with 10 bases lining up with TRDD3. The CDR3 contains 16 residues. Losses at the gene ends were 0 bases for V and 3 bases for J; bases not matched to a gene: 3. CDR1 and CDR2 (germline): GEAIGNYY, EKD. CDR3 sequence (DNA): TGTGCCTGTGACACCGTGGGGGATACACTGACAGCACAACTCTTCTTT. This codes for CACDTVGDTLTAQLFF.

This clone showed up just a few times. This likely stems from a read error, as it lies one base from a far larger clone. This sample also contains other DNA sequences that code for the same CDR3. The chain has TRDV2 and TRDJ3; TRDD3 is a possible D gene (6 bases). CDR1 is GEAIGNYY and CDR2 is EKD in the germline V gene. This CDR3 comprises 18 residues. In DNA form, the CDR3 reads TGTGCCTGTGACACCGCGGGGATGGGCTCCTGTGACACCCGACAGATGTTTTTC. Encoded protein: CACDTAGMGSCDTRQMFF.

Note on this clone: The protein that TCRdb holds for this DNA derives from a much larger clone and differs from the translated DNA at residue 9, which likely indicates a read error; the protein shown here is translated from the DNA. The V gene is TRDV2, the J gene TRDJ3; 8 nucleotides match TRDD3. The J gene comes from matching the DNA to germline here; TCRdb lacks it. The CDR3 consists of 18 residues. V was clipped by 3 bases and J by 0 bases; unmatched bases: 6. Germline-derived CDR1 and CDR2 are GEAIGNYY and EKD. The CDR3 here is CACDLTGGCSWDTRQMFF. In DNA form, the CDR3 reads TGTGCCTGTGACCTTACTGGGGGCTGCTCCTGGGACACCCGACAGATGTTTTTC.

This clone was picked up a small number of times. A far larger clone is one nucleotide away, so this likely arose from a read error. Within the sample, other DNA sequences also encode this same CDR3. V and J are TRDV2 and TRDJ2; TRDD3 matches 11 bases. The CDR3 totals 16 residues. Germline loops: CDR1 GEAIGNYY, CDR2 EKD. For the CDR3, the DNA is TGTGCATGTGACACCGTGGGGGATACGCTGACAGCACAACTCTTCTTT. Translated: CACDTVGDTLTAQLFF.

With regard to this clone: One base separates it from a far larger clone, so it is likely a read error. The chain joins TRDV1 to TRDJ1, with TRDD3 matching 9 bases. The V gene's germline CDR1 is TSWWSYY and CDR2 QGS. With V trimmed by 2 bases and J by 0 bases, 28 bases remained unmatched. This CDR3 is 24 amino acids long. The CDR3 region has the DNA TGTGCTCTTGGGGAAGTGGGGAAAGCCTCCGTCTCGTACTGGGGGAGAGGGTACACCGATAAACTCATCTTT. Its translation: CALGEVGKASVSYWGRGYTDKLIF.

With regard to this clone: A far more abundant clone sits one base away, making this likely a read error. The chain recombines TRAV38-2/DV8 with TRDJ1; D ambiguous. In the absence of a J gene in TCRdb, the DNA was matched to germline to assign it here. The CDR3 covers 15 residues. The germline V gene encodes CDR1 TSESDYY and CDR2 QEAYKQQN. V lost 4 bases and J lost 0, with 13 bases in between. The CDR3 nucleotides are TGTGCTTATAGGGGTGTACTGTGGAACACCGATAAACTCATCTTT. It codes for CAYRGVLWNTDKLIF.

No V gene was called, and the J gene is TRDJ2. This CDR3 region has 10 residues. For the CDR3, the DNA is TGTAGTGCTTTGACAGAACAACTCTTCTTT. It translates to CSALTEQLFF.

This clone turned up a few times. TCRdb lists the protein of a much larger clone for this DNA, which differs at residue 6, so this is likely a read error; the protein given here is translated from the DNA itself. The chain combines TRDV2 with TRDJ3; TRDD3 aligns across 9 bases. This CDR3 spans 20 amino acids. Germline trimming cut 0 bases from V and 1 base from J; bases unmatched to any gene: 9. From germline, CDR1 is GEAIGNYY and CDR2 EKD. In nucleotides, the CDR3 is TGTGCCTGTGACACCATAGGGGGATACTTCTTATCCTGGGACACCCGACAGATGTTTTTC. It specifies CACDTIGGYFLSWDTRQMFF.

A note on this clone: A read error likely explains why the TCRdb protein, taken from a much larger clone, differs from this DNA's translation at residue 9; the protein shown is translated from the DNA. The chain combines TRDV1 with TRDJ1, with 7 bases lining up with TRDD3. TCRdb offers no J gene call, so here the DNA was matched to germline to obtain one. The V gene end was trimmed by 4 bases and the J gene end by 1 base; junction bases not matched to a gene: 9. The CDR3 covers 16 residues. Germline loops: CDR1 TSWWSYY, CDR2 QGS. CDR3 DNA sequence: TGTGCTCTTGGGGTCGATGGGGGAACAATCACCGATAAACTCATCTTT. Residues: CALGVDGGTITDKLIF.

Concerning this clone itself: A far more abundant clone sits one base away, making this likely a read error. The sample has other DNA sequences that encode this CDR3 too. The genes are TRDV2 and TRDJ3; D remains ambiguous. The J gene, absent from TCRdb, was called here by matching the DNA to germline. This CDR3 has 18 amino acids. The germline gives CDR1 GEAIGNYY, CDR2 EKD. V was cut by 0 bases and J by 0 bases, with 11 bases left in between. CDR3 protein: CACDTAGMGSWDTRQMFF. DNA of the CDR3: TGTGCCTGTGACACCGCGGGAATGGGCTCCTGGGACACCCGACAGATGTTTTTC.

Sample share makes this clone hyperexpanded. This chain connects TRDV2 to TRDJ3, with D tentatively TRDD3 (6 bases). Germline V CDR1 and CDR2: GEAIGNYY, EKD. V lost 0 bases to trimming and J lost 0 bases, with 11 bases between them. The CDR3 consists of 18 residues. As DNA, the CDR3 is TGTGCCTGTGACACCGCGGGGATGGGCTCCTGGGACACCCGACAGATGTTTTTC. It translates to CACDTAGMGSWDTRQMFF.

As regards this clone: The protein given by TCRdb reflects a much larger clone and differs at residue 6 from this DNA's translation, likely from a read error; the protein shown is the DNA's translation. V is TRDV1 and J is TRDJ1; no definite D call. The J gene comes from matching the DNA to germline here; TCRdb lacks it. The germline V and J ends were trimmed by 2 bases and 10 bases, with 26 bases remaining between them. CDR3 length equals 17 residues. Germline CDR1 and CDR2: TSWWSYY and QGS. CDR3 amino acids: CALGECLVTDPAVGLIF. As DNA, the CDR3 is TGTGCTCTTGGGGAATGCTTGGTGACAGACCCCGCCGTTGGACTCATCTTT.

As for this clone: One base separates it from a far larger clone, so it is likely a read error. The chain is built from TRDV1 and TRDJ3, with a possible D match to TRDD3 (9 bases). Because TCRdb records no J gene, it was assigned here through a match of the DNA to germline. Trimming pared 6 bases from V and 3 bases from J, leaving 33 bases between. Germline V lookup: CDR1 TSWWSYY, CDR2 QGS. The length of the CDR3 is 23 residues. The CDR3 loop reads CALGASLPNIWGIVYWDTRQMFF. The CDR3 DNA sequence: TGTGCTCTTGGTGCCAGCCTTCCTAATATATGGGGGATAGTGTACTGGGACACCCGACAGATGTTTTTC.

This clone was recorded a few times. TCRdb pairs this DNA with a much larger clone's protein that differs at residue 16, likely a read error; the protein shown was translated from the DNA. The rearrangement links TRDV2 to TRDJ3, with TRDD3 matching over 7 bases. The CDR3 spans 19 residues. CDR1 is GEAIGNYY, CDR2 EKD, per germline. The CDR3 is CACDTLLGNPSWDTRLMFF. CDR3 coding DNA: TGTGCCTGTGACACGCTACTGGGGAACCCCTCCTGGGACACCCGACTGATGTTTTTC.

Note on this clone: Possible read error: a much larger clone is one base away. J is TRDJ1 and V is TRDV3, with 11 bases lining up with TRDD3. This CDR3 is 18 amino acids long. V was pared by 2 bases and J by 4 bases, with 18 bases of the junction left unmatched. The V gene's germline CDR1 is TVYSNPD and CDR2 GDNSRS (reference sequence). CDR3 sequence (DNA): TGTGCCTTTCCTGGGGGATACTCCCCACCCGAGTACAACGATAAACTCATCTTT. It yields the protein CAFPGGYSPPEYNDKLIF.

This clone ranks as hyperexpanded (1% or more). The J gene is TRDJ3, the V gene TRDV2; D remains ambiguous. The CDR3 has 13 amino acids. CDR1 is GEAIGNYY, CDR2 EKD, per germline. Trimming removed 0 bases at V and 4 bases at J, with 0 bases between. CDR3 sequence: CACDTWDTRQMFF. In DNA form, the CDR3 reads TGTGCCTGTGACACCTGGGACACCCGACAGATGTTTTTC.

Remarks on this clone: The translation of this DNA and the TCRdb protein of a much larger clone differ at residue 5, probably owing to a read error; the protein shown here is translated from the DNA. V and J are TRDV2 and TRDJ3; 7 bases fit TRDD3. Trimming removed 2 bases from V and 0 bases from J; junction bases left unmatched: 9. This CDR3 has 19 amino acids. Germline assignment: CDR1 GEAIGNYY and CDR2 EKD. The CDR3 protein is CACDRLLGNPSWDTRQMFF. In DNA, the CDR3 is TGTGCCTGTGACAGGCTACTGGGGAACCCCTCCTGGGACACCCGACAGATGTTTTTC.

In this sample, this clone turned up a few times. It is likely a read error: a sequence one base away is far more abundant. Additional DNA sequences in this sample encode the identical CDR3. The chain carries TRDV2 and TRDJ3; 8 bases map to TRDD3. Germline V lookup: CDR1 GEAIGNYY, CDR2 EKD. J was trimmed by 0 bases and V by 7 bases; bases with no gene match: 10. The CDR3 contains 18 residues. CDR3 coding DNA: TGTGCCTGCGACCTTACTGGGGGCCGCTCCTGGGACACCCGACAGATGTTTTTC. Amino acids: CACDLTGGRSWDTRQMFF.